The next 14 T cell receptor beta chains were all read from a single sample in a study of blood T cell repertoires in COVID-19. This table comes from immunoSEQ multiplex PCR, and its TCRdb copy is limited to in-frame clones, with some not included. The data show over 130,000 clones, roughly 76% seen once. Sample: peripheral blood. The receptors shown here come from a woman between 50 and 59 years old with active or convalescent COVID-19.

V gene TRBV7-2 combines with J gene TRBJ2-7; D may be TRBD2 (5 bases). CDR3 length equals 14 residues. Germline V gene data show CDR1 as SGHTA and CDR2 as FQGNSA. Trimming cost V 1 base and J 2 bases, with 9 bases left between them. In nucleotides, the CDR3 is TGTGCCAGCAGCTTAGGGCGGGTCGCCTACGAGCAGTACTTC. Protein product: CASSLGRVAYEQYF.

CDR3 protein: CASSPGTGPPNEKLFF. CDR3 nucleotides: TGCGCCAGCAGCCCGGGGACAGGGCCGCCTAATGAAAAACTGTTTTTT. The chain has TRBV5-1 and TRBJ1-4; 9 bases match TRBD1. Germline assignment: CDR1 SGHRS and CDR2 YFSETQ. This CDR3 has 16 amino acids. The ends lost 4 bases at V and 3 bases at J; junction bases unmatched: 7.

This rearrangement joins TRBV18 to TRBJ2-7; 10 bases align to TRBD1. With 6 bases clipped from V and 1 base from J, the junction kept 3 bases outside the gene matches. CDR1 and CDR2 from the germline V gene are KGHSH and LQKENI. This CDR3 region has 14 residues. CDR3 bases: TGTGCCAGCTCCCGACAGGGGGCTTCCTACGAGCAGTACTTC. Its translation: CASSRQGASYEQYF.

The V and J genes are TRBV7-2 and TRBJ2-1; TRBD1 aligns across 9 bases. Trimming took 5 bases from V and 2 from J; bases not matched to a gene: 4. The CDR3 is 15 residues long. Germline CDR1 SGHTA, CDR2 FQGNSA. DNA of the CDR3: TGTGCCAGCAGCCAAACAGGGGGCACCTACAATGAGCAGTTCTTC. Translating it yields CASSQTGGTYNEQFF.

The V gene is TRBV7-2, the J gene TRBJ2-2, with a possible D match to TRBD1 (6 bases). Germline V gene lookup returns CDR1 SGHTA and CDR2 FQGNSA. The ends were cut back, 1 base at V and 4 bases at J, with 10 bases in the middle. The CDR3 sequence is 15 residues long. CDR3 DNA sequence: TGTGCCAGCAGCTTAGATTCGGACAGCACCGGGGAGCTGTTTTTT. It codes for CASSLDSDSTGELFF.

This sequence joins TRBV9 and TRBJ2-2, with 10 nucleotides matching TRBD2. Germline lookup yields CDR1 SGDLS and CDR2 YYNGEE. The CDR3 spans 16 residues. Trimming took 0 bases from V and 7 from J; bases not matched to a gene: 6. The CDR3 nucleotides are TGTGCCAGCAGCGTAGGTCTAGCGGGAGCCGGCGGGGAGCTGTTTTTT. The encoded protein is CASSVGLAGAGGELFF.

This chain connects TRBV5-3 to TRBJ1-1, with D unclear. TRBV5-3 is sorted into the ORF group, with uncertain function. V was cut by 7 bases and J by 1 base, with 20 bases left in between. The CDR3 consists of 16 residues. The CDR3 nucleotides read TGTGCCAGACCAAGCGGGGAACGGGATTCGAACACTGAAGCTTTCTTT. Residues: CARPSGERDSNTEAFF.

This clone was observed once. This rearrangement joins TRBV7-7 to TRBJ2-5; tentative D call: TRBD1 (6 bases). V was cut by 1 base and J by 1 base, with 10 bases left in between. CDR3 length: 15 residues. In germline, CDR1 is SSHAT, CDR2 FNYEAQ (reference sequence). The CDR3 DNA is TGTGCCAGCAGCTTAGAAGGGGGAGCCCAAGAGACCCAGTACTTC. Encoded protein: CASSLEGGAQETQYF. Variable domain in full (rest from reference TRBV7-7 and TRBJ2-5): GAGVSQSPRYKVTKRGQDVTLRCDPISSHATLYWYQQALGQGPEFLTYFNYEAQPDKSGLPSDRFSAERPEGSISTLTIQRTEQRDSAMYRCASSLEGGAQETQYFGPGTRLLVL.

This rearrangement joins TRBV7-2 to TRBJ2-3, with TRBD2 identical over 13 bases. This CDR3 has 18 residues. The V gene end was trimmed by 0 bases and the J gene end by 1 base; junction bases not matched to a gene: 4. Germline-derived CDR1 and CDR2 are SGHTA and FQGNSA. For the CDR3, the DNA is TGTGCCAGCAGCTTAGCTCCCGGGACTAGCGGGGGCACAGATACGCAGTATTTT. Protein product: CASSLAPGTSGGTDTQYF.

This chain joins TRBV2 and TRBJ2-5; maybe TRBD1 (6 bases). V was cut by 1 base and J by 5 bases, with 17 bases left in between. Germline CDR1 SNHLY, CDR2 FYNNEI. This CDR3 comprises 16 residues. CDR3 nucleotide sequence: TGTGCCAGCAGTGAAGACGTAGGACAGTCTACGGAGACCCAGTACTTC. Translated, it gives CASSEDVGQSTETQYF. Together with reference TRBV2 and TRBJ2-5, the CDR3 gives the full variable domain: EPEVTQTPSHQVTQMGQEVILRCVPISNHLYFYWYRQILGQKVEFLVSFYNNEISEKSEIFDDQFSVERPDGSNFTLKIRSTKLEDSAMYFCASSEDVGQSTETQYFGPGTRLLVL.

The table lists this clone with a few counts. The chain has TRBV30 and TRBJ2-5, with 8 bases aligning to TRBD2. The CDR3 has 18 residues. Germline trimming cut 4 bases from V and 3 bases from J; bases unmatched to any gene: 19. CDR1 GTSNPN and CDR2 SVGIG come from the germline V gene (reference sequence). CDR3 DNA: TGTGCCTGGACTAGGATTGCGGGGGGACTGGGCCTTAAAGAGACCCAGTACTTC. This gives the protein CAWTRIAGGLGLKETQYF.

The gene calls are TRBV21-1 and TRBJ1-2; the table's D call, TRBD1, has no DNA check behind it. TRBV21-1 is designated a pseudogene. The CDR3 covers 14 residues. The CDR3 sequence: CATDTDTEDYGYTF. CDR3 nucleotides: TGTGCCACCGACACAGATACAGAAGACTATGGCTACACCTTC.

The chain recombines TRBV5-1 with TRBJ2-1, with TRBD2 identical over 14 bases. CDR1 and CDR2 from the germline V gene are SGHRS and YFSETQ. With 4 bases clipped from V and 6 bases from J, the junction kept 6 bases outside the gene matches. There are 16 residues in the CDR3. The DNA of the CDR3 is TGCGCCAGCAGCCCGGGACTAGCGGGGGACGGCAATGAGCAGTTCTTC. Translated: CASSPGLAGDGNEQFF.

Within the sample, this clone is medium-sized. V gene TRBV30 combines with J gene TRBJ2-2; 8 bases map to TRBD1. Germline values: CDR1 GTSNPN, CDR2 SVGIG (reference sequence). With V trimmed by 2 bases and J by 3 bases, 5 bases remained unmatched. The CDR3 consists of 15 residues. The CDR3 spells CAWSPPDRDTGELFF. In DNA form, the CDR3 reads TGTGCCTGGAGTCCGCCGGACAGGGACACCGGGGAGCTGTTTTTT.